The following is a T cell receptor beta chain sequence with its context. Its cognate antigen is unknown. Using its own MiXCR run on the reads, TCRdb lists one record per CDR3 protein. The top ten hold about an eighth of the sample, which has more than 250,000 distinct CDR3 sequences, around 25% seen once. This sample stems from a study of T cell repertoires in cytomegalovirus infection. As for the study in general: Alongside well-studied HLA-B-restricted CMV epitopes, recently identified HLA-C-restricted CMV epitopes were also used. Both CMV infection and a matching HLA type were indicated by public TCR beta signatures.

Study-level findings and limits: Carriers of CMV and the relevant HLA type were discriminated by public TCR beta frequency. Within the response measured ex vivo, HLA-C-restricted CMV-specific TCR beta clonotypes were dominant.

V dropped 3 bases and J dropped 7 bases, with 19 bases sitting between them. Germline V gene sequence: CDR1 DFQATT, CDR2 SNEGSKA (reference sequence). This CDR3 comprises 15 residues. The chain has TRBV20-1 and TRBJ1-5; a possible D gene is TRBD1 (5 bases). The source material was cultured PBMCs, sampled from culture after CMV antigen stimulation. The receptor's source is a human donor in good health (CMV status not recorded). Some clones in this sample may be carry-over from other donors' samples. The CDR3 is CSARAGTGRRQPQHF. CDR3 sequence (DNA): TGCAGTGCTAGGGCCGGGACGGGAAGGCGGCAGCCCCAGCATTTT.